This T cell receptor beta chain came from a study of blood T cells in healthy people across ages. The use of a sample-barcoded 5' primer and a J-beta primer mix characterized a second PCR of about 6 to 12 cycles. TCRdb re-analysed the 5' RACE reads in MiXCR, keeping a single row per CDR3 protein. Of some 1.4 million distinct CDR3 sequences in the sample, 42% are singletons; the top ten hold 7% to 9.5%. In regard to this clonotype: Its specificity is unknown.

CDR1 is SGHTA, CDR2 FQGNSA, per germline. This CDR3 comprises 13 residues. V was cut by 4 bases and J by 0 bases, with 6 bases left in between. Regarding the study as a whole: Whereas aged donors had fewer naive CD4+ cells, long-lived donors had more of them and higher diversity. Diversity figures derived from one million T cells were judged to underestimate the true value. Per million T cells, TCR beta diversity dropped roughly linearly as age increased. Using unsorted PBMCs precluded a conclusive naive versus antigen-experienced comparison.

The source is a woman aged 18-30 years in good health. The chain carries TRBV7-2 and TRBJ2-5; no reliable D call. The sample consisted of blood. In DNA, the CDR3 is TGTGCCAGCAGCTGGCGGAACCAAGAGACCCAGTACTTC. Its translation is CASSWRNQETQYF.